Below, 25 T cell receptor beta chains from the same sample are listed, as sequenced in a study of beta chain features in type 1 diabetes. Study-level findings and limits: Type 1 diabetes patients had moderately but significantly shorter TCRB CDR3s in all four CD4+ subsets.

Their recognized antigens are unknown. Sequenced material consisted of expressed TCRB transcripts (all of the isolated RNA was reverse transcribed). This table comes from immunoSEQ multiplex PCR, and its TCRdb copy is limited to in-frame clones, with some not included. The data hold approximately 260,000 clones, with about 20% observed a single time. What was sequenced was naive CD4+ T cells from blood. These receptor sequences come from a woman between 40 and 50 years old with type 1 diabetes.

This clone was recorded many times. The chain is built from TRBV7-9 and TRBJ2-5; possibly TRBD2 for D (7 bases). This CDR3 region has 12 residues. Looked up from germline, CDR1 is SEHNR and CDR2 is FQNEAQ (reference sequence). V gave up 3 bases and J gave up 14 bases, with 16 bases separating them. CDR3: CASSFSAGALYF. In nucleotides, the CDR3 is TGTGCCAGCAGCTTTAGTGCGGGGGCCCTCTACTTC.

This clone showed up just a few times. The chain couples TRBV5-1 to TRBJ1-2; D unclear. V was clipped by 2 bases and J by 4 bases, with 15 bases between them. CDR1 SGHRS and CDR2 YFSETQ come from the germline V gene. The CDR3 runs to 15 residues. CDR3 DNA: TGCGCCAGCAGCTTAGAGGGAGAAGAGATCTATGGCTACACCTTC. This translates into CASSLEGEEIYGYTF.

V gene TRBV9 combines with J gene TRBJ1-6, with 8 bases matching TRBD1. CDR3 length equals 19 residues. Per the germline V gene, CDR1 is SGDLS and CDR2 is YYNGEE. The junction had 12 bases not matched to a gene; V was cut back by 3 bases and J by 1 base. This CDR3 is CASSDHLGQGASYNSPLHF. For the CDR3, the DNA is TGTGCCAGCAGCGACCACCTGGGGCAGGGGGCATCCTATAATTCACCCCTCCACTTT.

The chain's CDR3 is CAWRGAGVEQFF. The CDR3 DNA reads as TGTGCCTGGAGGGGGGCGGGGGTTGAGCAGTTCTTC. The V and J genes are TRBV30 and TRBJ2-1; D possibly corresponds to TRBD2 (7 bases). The ends were cut back, 3 bases at V and 9 bases at J, with 12 bases in the middle. CDR3 length equals 12 residues. The germline CDR1 and CDR2 sequences are GTSNPN and SVGIG (reference sequence).

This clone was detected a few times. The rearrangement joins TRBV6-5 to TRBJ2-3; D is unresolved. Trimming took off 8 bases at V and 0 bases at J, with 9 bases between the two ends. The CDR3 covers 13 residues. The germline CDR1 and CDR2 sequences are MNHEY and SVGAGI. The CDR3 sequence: CASRVISTDTQYF. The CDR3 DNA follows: TGTGCCAGCCGGGTGATAAGCACAGATACGCAGTATTTT.

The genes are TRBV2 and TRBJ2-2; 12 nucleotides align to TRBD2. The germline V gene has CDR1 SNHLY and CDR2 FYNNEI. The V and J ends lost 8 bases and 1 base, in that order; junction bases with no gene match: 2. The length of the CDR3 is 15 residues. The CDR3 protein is CASQGLAGNTGELFF. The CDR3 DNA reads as TGTGCCAGCCAGGGACTAGCGGGGAACACCGGGGAGCTGTTTTTT.

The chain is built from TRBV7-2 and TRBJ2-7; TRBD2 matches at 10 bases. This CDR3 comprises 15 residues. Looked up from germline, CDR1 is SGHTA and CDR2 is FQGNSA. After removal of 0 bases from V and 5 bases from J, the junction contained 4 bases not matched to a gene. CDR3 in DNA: TGTGCCAGCAGCTTAGCTCCTAGCGGGAGTAACGAGCAGTACTTC. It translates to CASSLAPSGSNEQYF. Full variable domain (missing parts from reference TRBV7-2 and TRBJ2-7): GAGVSQSPSNKVTEKGKDVELRCDPISGHTALYWYRQSLGQGLEFLIYFQGNSAPDKSGLPSDRFSAERTGGSVSTLTIQRTQQEDSAVYLCASSLAPSGSNEQYFGPGTRLTVT.

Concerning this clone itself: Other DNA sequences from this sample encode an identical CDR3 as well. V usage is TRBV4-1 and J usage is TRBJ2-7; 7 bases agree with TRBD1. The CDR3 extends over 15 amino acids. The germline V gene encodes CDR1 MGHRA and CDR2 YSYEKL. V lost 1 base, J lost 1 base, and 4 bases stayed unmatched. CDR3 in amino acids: CASSQGQGPSYEQYF. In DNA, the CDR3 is TGCGCCAGCAGCCAAGGACAGGGTCCTTCCTACGAGCAGTACTTC.

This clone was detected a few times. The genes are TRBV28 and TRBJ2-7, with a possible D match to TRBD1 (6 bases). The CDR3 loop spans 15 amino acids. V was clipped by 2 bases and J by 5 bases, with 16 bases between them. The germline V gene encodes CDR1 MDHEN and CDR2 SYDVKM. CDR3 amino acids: CASSLRTARDDEQYF. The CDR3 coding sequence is TGTGCCAGCAGTTTAAGGACAGCTCGAGACGACGAGCAGTACTTC.

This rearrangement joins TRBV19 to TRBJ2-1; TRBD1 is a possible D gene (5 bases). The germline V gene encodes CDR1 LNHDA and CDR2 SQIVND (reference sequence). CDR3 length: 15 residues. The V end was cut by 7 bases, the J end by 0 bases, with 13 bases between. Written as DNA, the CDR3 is TGTGCCAGTAAGCGACAGCAAAGCTCCTACAATGAGCAGTTCTTC. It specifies CASKRQQSSYNEQFF.

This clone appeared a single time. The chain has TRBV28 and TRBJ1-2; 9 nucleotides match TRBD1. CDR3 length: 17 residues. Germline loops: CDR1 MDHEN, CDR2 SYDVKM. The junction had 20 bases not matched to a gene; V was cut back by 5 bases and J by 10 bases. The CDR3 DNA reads TGTGCCAGCAGTCCCCACGGGACAGGGAAGATCCTCGGTGCCTACACCTTC. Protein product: CASSPHGTGKILGAYTF.

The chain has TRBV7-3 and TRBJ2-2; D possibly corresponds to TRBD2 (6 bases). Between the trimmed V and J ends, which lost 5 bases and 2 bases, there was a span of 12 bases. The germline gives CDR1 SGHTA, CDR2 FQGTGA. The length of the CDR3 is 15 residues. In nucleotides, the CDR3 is TGTGCCAGCAGCCGAGGACTACCTAACACCGGGGAGCTGTTTTTT. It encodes CASSRGLPNTGELFF. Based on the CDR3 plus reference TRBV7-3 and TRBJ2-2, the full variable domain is GAGVSQTPSNKVTEKGKYVELRCDPISGHTALYWYRQSLGQGPEFLIYFQGTGAADDSGLPNDRFFAVRPEGSVSTLKIQRTERGDSAVYLCASSRGLPNTGELFFGEGSRLTVL.

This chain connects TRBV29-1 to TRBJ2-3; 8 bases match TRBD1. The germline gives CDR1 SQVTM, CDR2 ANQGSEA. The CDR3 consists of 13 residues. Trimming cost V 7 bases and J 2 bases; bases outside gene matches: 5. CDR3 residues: CSGGTGHTDTQYF. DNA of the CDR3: TGCAGCGGGGGGACAGGTCACACAGATACGCAGTATTTT.

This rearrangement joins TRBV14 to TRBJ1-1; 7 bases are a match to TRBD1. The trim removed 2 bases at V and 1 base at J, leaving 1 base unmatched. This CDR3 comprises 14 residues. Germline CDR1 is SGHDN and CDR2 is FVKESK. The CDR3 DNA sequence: TGTGCCAGCAGCCAACAGGGGGGGAACACTGAAGCTTTCTTT. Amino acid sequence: CASSQQGGNTEAFF.

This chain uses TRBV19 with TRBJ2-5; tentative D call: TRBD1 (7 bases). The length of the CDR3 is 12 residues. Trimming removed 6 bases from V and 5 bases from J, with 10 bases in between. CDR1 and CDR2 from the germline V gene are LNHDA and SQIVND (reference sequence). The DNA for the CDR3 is TGTGCCAGTAGCAGGGGGAGGGAGACCCAGTACTTC. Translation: CASSRGRETQYF.

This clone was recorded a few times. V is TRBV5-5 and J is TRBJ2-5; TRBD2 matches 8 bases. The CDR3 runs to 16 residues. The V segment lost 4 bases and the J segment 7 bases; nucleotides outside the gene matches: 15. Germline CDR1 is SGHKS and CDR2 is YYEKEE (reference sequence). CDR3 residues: CASSRPAGGALGTQYF. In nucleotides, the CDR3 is TGTGCCAGCAGCCGTCCTGCGGGGGGCGCGTTGGGGACCCAGTACTTC.

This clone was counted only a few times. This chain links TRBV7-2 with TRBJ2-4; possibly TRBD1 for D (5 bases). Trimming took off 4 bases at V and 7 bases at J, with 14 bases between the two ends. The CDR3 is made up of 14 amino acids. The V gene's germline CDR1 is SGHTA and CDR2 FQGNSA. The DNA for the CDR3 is TGTGCCAGCAGCTCCTCAGGGTTGTGGAACATTCAGTACTTC. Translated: CASSSSGLWNIQYF.

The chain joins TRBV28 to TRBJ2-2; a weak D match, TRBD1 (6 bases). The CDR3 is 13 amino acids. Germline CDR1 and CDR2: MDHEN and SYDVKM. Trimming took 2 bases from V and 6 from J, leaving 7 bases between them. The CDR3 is CASSLQGSGELFF. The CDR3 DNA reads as TGTGCCAGCAGTTTACAGGGGTCCGGGGAGCTGTTTTTT.

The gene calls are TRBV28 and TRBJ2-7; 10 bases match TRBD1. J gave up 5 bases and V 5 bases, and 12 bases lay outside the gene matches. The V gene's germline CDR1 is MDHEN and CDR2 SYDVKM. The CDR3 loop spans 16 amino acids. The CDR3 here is CASSRAGTGVTDEQYF. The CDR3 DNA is TGTGCCAGCAGTCGTGCTGGGACAGGGGTAACGGACGAGCAGTACTTC. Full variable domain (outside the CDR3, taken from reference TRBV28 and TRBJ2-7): DVKVTQSSRYLVKRTGEKVFLECVQDMDHENMFWYRQDPGLGLRLIYFSYDVKMKEKGDIPEGYSVSREKKERFSLILESASTNQTSMYLCASSRAGTGVTDEQYFGPGTRLTVT.

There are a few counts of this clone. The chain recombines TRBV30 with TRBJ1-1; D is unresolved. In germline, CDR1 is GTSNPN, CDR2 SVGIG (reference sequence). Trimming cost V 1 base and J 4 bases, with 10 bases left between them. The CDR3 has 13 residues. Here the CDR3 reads CAWSARVGTEAFF. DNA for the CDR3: TGTGCCTGGAGTGCCCGGGTCGGCACTGAAGCTTTCTTT.

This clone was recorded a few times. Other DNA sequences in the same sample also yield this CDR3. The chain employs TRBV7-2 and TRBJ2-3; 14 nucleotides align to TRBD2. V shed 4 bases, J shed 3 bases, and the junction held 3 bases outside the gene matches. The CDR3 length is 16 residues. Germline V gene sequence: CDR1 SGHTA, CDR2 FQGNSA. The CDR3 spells CASSSGLAGGTDTQYF. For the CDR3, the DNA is TGTGCCAGCAGCTCCGGACTAGCGGGAGGAACAGATACGCAGTATTTT.

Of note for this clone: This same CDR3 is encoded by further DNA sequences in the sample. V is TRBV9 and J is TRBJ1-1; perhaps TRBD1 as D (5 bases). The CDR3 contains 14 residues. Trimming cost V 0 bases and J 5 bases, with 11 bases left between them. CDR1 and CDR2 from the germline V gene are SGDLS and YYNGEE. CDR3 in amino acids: CASSVAGGGTEAFF. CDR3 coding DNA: TGTGCCAGCAGCGTAGCCGGGGGGGGGACTGAAGCTTTCTTT.

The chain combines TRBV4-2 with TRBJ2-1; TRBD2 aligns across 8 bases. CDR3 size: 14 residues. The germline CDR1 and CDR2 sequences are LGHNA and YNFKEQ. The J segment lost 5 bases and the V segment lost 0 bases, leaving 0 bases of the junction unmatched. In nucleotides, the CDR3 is TGTGCCAGCAGCCAAGAACTAGCGGACAATGAGCAGTTCTTC. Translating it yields CASSQELADNEQFF.

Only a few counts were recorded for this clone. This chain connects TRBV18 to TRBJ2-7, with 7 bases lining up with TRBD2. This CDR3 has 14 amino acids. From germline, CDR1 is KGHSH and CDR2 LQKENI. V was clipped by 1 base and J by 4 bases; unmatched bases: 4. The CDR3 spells CASSPRRESYEQYF. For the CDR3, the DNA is TGTGCCAGCTCACCACGGCGGGAGTCTTACGAGCAGTACTTC.

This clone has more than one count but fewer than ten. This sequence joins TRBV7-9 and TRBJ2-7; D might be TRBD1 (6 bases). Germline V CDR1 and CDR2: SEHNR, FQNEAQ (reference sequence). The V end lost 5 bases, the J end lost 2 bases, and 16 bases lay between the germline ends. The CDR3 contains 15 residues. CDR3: CASSPQGQSTYEQYF. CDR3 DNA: TGTGCCAGCAGCCCCCAAGGACAGAGCACCTACGAGCAGTACTTC.